This T cell receptor beta chain was captured in a study of T cells after yellow fever vaccination. Study background: Where fractions had low cell numbers, libraries were prepared from them with the SMART-Seq v4 Ultra Low Input RNA kit.

This clonotype was counted many times. Its target is unknown. Making TCR cDNA involved 5'RACE template switching, which added UMIs and a universal primer site. TCRdb re-derived calls from the 5' RACE reads in MiXCR, one entry per CDR3 protein. This sample has 300,000 to 350,000 distinct CDR3 sequences, with roughly 10% found just once. The CDR3 has 14 amino acids. The germline CDR1 and CDR2 sequences are SGHNT and YYREEE (reference sequence). V lost 2 bases and J lost 0, with 3 bases in between. Study-level points and caveats: Post-booster samples contained most primary-vaccination clones (about 96% CD4, about 90% CD8). A small share of clonotypes appeared in both CD4 and CD8 compartments.

This TCR came from a man younger than 35 who received the YFV17D yellow fever vaccine. The specimen was CD4+ T cells sorted from PBMCs, collected 45 days after the yellow fever booster vaccination. The rearrangement uses TRBV5-4 and TRBJ2-6; D remains unclear. The CDR3 is CASSFDSGANVLTF. CDR3 DNA: TGTGCCAGCAGCTTCGACTCTGGGGCCAACGTCCTGACTTTC.